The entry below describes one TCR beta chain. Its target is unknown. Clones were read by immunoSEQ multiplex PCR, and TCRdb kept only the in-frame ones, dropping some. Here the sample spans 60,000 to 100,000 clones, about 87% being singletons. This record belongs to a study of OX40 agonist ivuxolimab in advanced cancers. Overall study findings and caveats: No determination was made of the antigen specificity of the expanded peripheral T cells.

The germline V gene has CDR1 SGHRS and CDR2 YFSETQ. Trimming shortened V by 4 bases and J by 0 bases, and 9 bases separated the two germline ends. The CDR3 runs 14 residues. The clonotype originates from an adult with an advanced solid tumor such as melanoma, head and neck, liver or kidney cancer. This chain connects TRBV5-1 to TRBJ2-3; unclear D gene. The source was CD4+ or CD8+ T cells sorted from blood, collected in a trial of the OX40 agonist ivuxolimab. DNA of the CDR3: TGCGCCAGCAGCCCCATCCCAAGCACAGATACGCAGTATTTT. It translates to CASSPIPSTDTQYF.